This T cell receptor beta chain was sequenced in a study of blood T cell repertoires in COVID-19. Study background: COVID-19 samples from acute and convalescent phases originated in the United States, Italy and Spain.

This table comes from immunoSEQ multiplex PCR, and its TCRdb copy is limited to in-frame clones, with some not included. The sample carries about 40,000 clones, about 89% recorded once. Germline CDR1 reads LGHDT; CDR2 reads YNNKEL (reference sequence). The V and J ends lost 1 base and 1 base respectively, with 10 bases between them. The CDR3 spans 15 residues. The chain carries TRBV3-1 (or the pseudogene TRBV3-2) and TRBJ1-1; D unclear. The sample consisted of peripheral blood. The receptor was isolated from a man aged 65-85 years with active COVID-19. For the CDR3, the DNA is TGTGCCAGCAGCCAAGCCGGACTGACGAACACTGAAGCTTTCTTT. Residues: CASSQAGLTNTEAFF.